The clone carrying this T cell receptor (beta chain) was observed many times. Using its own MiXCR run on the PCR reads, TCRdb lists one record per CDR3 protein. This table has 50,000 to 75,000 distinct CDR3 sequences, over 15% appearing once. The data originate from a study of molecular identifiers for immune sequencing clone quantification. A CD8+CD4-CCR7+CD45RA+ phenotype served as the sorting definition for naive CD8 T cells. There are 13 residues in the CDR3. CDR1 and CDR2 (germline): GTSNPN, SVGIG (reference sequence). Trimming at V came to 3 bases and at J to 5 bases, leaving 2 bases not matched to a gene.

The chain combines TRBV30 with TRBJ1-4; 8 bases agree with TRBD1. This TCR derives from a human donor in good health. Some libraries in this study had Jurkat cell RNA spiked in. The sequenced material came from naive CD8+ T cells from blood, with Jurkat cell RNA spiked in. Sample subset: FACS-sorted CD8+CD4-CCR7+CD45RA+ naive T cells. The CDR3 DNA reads TGTGCCTGGAGCGGGACAGGAAATGAAAAACTGTTTTTT. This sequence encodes CAWSGTGNEKLFF.